This TCR beta chain was documented in a study of blood T cells in healthy people across ages. Aged roughly 6 to 90, donors were systemically healthy Caucasians from Russia. The V gene lost 4 bases and the J gene lost 5 bases, with 10 bases spanning the gap. The germline V gene has CDR1 DFQATT and CDR2 SNEGSKA (reference sequence). CDR3 length equals 12 residues. For the second PCR, which ran for about 7 to 11 cycles, a sample-barcoded 5' primer and a J-beta primer mix were used. Every cDNA molecule bore a tag from a template-switch adaptor containing 12 random nucleotides. TCRdb re-called the 5' RACE reads with MiXCR, one entry per CDR3 protein. The sample records 1.5 million to 1.8 million distinct CDR3 sequences, roughly two fifths being singletons. The study's findings and limits: Naive and antigen-experienced cells were not separated, limiting conclusive comparison. Underestimates were what the diversity estimates from one million T cells were considered to be.

Concerning this clonotype: Its specificity is not known.

The chain uses TRBV20-1 and TRBJ2-3; D remains ambiguous. Sequencing was carried out using blood. The receptor was derived from a woman younger than 30 in good health. Written as DNA, the CDR3 is TGCAGTGCTAAGACCCCACAAGATACGCAGTATTTT. Translated, it gives CSAKTPQDTQYF.